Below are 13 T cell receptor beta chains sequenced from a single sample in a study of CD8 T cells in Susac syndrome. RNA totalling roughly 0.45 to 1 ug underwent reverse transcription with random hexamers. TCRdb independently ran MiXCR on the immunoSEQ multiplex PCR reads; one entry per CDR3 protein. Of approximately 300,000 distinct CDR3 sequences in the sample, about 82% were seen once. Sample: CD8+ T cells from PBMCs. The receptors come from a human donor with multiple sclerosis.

The CDR3 DNA follows: TGTGCCAGCAGGGACAGGGGGCTCGGTGAGCAGTTCTTC. Amino acid sequence: CASRDRGLGEQFF. The J gene is TRBJ2-1, the V gene TRBV2; TRBD1 matches at 11 bases. This CDR3 has 13 residues. Trimming at V came to 6 bases and at J to 9 bases, leaving 4 bases not matched to a gene. Germline values: CDR1 SNHLY, CDR2 FYNNEI. The full variable domain, rest sourced from reference TRBV2 and TRBJ2-1, is EPEVTQTPSHQVTQMGQEVILRCVPISNHLYFYWYRQILGQKVEFLVSFYNNEISEKSEIFDDQFSVERPDGSNFTLKIRSTKLEDSAMYFCASRDRGLGEQFFGPGTRLTVL.

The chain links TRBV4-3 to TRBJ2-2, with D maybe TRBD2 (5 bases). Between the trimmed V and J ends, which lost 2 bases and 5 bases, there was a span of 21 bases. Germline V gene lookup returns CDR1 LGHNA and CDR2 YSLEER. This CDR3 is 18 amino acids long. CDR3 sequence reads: CASSQSGYGELRTGELFF. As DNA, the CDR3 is TGCGCCAGCAGCCAATCGGGCTATGGGGAGTTGAGAACCGGGGAGCTGTTTTTT.

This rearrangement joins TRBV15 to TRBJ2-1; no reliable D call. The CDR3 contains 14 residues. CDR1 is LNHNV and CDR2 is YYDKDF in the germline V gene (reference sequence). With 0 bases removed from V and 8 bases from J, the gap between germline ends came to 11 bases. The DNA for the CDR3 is TGTGCCACCAGCAGAGATGACACGGTCGATGAGCAGTTCTTC. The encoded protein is CATSRDDTVDEQFF.

The DNA of the CDR3 is TGTGCCAGCAGCCAAGCGGTACGCGCAGATACGCAGTATTTT. This translates into CASSQAVRADTQYF. This chain joins TRBV3-1 and TRBJ2-3; no firm D call. The CDR3 extends over 14 amino acids. V lost 1 base, J lost 4 bases, and 9 bases lay in between. Germline CDR1 LGHDT, CDR2 YNNKEL (reference sequence).

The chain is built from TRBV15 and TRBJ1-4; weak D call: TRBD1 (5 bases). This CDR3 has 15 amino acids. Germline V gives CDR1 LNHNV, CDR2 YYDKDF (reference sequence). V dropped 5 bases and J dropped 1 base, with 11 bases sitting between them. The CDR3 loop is CATSSRQQTNEKLFF. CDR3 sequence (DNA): TGTGCCACCAGCTCACGACAGCAAACTAATGAAAAACTGTTTTTT.

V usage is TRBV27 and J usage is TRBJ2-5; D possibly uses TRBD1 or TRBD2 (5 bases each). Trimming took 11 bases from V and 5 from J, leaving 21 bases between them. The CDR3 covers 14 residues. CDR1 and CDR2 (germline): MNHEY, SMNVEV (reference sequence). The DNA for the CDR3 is TGTGCCTCCCAGGAGGTGGGCAGGGACGAGACCCAGTACTTC. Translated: CASQEVGRDETQYF.

This CDR3 is CASRAGQGVGYTF. The CDR3 nucleotides are TGTGCCAGCAGAGCGGGACAGGGGGTAGGCTACACCTTC. The chain is built from TRBV27 and TRBJ1-2; 11 nucleotides match TRBD1. This CDR3 comprises 13 residues. Germline lookup yields CDR1 MNHEY and CDR2 SMNVEV (reference sequence). After removal of 6 bases from V and 8 bases from J, the junction contained 5 bases not matched to a gene.

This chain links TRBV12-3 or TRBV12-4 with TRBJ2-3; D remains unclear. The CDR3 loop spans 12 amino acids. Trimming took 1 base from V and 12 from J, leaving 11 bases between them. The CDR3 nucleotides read TGTGCCAGCAGTTTAGAGGTCATTCCCCAGTATTTT. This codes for CASSLEVIPQYF.

The chain's CDR3 is CASSLSLSYNEQFF. CDR3 nucleotides: TGCGCCAGCAGCTTGTCCCTCTCCTACAATGAGCAGTTCTTC. The chain carries TRBV5-1 and TRBJ2-1; D gene uncertain. CDR3 length: 14 residues. Between the trimmed V and J ends, which lost 1 base and 0 bases, there was a span of 5 bases. The germline V gene encodes CDR1 SGHRS and CDR2 YFSETQ.

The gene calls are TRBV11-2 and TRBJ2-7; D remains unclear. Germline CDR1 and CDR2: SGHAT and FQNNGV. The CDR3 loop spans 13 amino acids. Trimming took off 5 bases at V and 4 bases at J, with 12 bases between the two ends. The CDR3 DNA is TGTGCCAGCAGCCCCCTGGATCCGTACGAGCAGTACTTC. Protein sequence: CASSPLDPYEQYF.

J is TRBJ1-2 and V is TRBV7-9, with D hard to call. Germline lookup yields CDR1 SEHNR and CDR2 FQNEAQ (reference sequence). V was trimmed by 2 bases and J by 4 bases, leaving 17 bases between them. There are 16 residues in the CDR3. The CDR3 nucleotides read TGTGCCAGCAGCTTAACTTCGACGGAAGAACTCTATGGCTACACCTTC. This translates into CASSLTSTEELYGYTF.

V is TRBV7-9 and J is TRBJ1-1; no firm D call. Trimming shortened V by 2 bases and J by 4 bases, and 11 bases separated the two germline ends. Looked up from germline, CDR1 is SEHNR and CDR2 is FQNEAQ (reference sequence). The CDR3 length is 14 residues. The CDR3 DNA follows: TGTGCCAGCAGCTTAAACGGGGAGGCCACTGAAGCTTTCTTT. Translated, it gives CASSLNGEATEAFF.

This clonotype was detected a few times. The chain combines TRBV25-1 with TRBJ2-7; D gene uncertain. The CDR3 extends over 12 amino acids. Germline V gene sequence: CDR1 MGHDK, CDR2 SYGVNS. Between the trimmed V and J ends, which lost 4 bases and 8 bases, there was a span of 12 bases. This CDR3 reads CASSGLEVKQYF. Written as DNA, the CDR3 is TGTGCCAGCAGTGGGTTGGAAGTAAAGCAGTACTTC.